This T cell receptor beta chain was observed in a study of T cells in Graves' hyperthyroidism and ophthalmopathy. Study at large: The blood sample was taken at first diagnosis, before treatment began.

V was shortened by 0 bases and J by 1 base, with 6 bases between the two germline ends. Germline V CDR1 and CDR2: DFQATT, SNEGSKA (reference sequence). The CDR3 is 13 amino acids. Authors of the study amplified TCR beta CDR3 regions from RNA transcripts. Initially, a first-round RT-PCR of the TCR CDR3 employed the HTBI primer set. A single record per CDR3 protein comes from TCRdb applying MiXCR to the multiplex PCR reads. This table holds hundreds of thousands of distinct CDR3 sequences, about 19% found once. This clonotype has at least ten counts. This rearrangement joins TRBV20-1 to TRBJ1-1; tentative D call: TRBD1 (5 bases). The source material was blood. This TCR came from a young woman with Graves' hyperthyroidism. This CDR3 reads CSARDGANTEAFF. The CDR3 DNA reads TGCAGTGCTAGAGACGGGGCGAACACTGAAGCTTTCTTT.